These T cell receptor beta chains were read from a single sample in a study of persistence of HIV-infected CD4 T cells. Repertoires were generated with immunoSEQ multiplex PCR, while TCRdb's copy carries only in-frame clones and drops some. Found here are about 20,000 clones, approximately 80% of them singletons; the top ten hold roughly 7.1%. What these receptors recognize is not known. The source was CD4+ T cells sorted from PBMCs after roughly 17-hour stimulation, collected from a patient who received antiretroviral therapy. The source is an adult man with HIV who was CMV-seropositive. Each CDR3 is given with its conserved first and last residue. A D gene is named only where the DNA matches it firmly. Some rows mark clone size as missing; the rest say once, few, many or name a class of expanded clone.

J gene: TRBJ1-3
V gene: TRBV6-1
D gene: NA
clone size: NA
CDR3 DNA: TGTGCCAGCAGTGAAGCAACAGGTCTCGGAAACACCATATATTTT
CDR3 protein: CASSEATGLGNTIYF

J gene: TRBJ1-1
V gene: TRBV2
D gene: TRBD1
clone size: NA
CDR3 DNA: TGTGCCAGCAGTATACAGGGGGGTCGTACTGAAGCTTTCTTT
CDR3 protein: CASSIQGGRTEAFF

J gene: TRBJ1-4
V gene: TRBV19
D gene: NA
clone size: NA
CDR3 DNA: TGTGCCAGTAGTCGGCGGGGGGAAAAACTGTTTTTT
CDR3 protein: CASSRRGEKLFF

J gene: TRBJ1-2
V gene: TRBV5-4
D gene: TRBD1
clone size: NA
CDR3 DNA: TGTGCCAGCAGCTTGGGACAGGGTGGGTATGGCTACACCTTC
CDR3 protein: CASSLGQGGYGYTF

J gene: TRBJ1-5
V gene: TRBV19
D gene: NA
clone size: NA
CDR3 DNA: TGTGCCAGTAGTTCGACAGGAGCTTATAGCAATCAGCCCCAGCATTTT
CDR3 protein: CASSSTGAYSNQPQHF

J gene: TRBJ2-7
V gene: TRBV12-3/TRBV12-4
D gene: NA
clone size: NA
CDR3 DNA: TGTGTCAGCAGTTTTAGGTTGGGCTACGAGCAGTACTTC
CDR3 protein: CVSSFRLGYEQYF

J gene: TRBJ1-3
V gene: TRBV28
D gene: NA
clone size: NA
CDR3 DNA: TGTGCCAGCAGTTCCGACGGAGTCTCTGGAAACACCATATATTTT
CDR3 protein: CASSSDGVSGNTIYF

J gene: TRBJ1-5
V gene: TRBV18
D gene: NA
clone size: NA
CDR3 DNA: TGTGCCAGCTCACCACCGGGGCAGGGAAGGTTGCAGCCCCAGCATTTT
CDR3 protein: CASSPPGQGRLQPQHF

J gene: TRBJ2-3
V gene: TRBV7-6
D gene: TRBD1
clone size: few
CDR3 DNA: TGTGCCAGCAGCCCGAAGATCCTACAGGGGGTTAGCACAGATACGCAGTATTTT
CDR3 protein: CASSPKILQGVSTDTQYF

J gene: TRBJ1-3
V gene: TRBV3-1/TRBV3-2
D gene: NA
clone size: NA
CDR3 DNA: TGTGCCAGCAGCACGTCTAGGTTTACAGGCGCCTCTGGAAACACCATATATTTT
CDR3 protein: CASSTSRFTGASGNTIYF

J gene: TRBJ1-5
V gene: TRBV18
D gene: NA
clone size: NA
CDR3 DNA: TGTGCCAGCTCACCGAGAAGGGGACACAATCAGCCCCAGCATTTT
CDR3 protein: CASSPRRGHNQPQHF

J gene: TRBJ1-2
V gene: TRBV10-3
D gene: NA
clone size: NA
CDR3 DNA: TGTGCCATCAGTGATGGGCAATTGTACTACACCTTC
CDR3 protein: CAISDGQLYYTF

J gene: TRBJ2-1
V gene: TRBV29-1
D gene: NA
clone size: NA
CDR3 DNA: TGCAGCGTTCGGGCCTTAAGACCCTACAATGAGCAGTTCTTC
CDR3 protein: CSVRALRPYNEQFF

J gene: TRBJ2-7
V gene: TRBV12-3/TRBV12-4
D gene: NA
clone size: few
CDR3 DNA: TGTGCCAGCACTGGAGGGTCCCCGTACGAGCAGTACTTC
CDR3 protein: CASTGGSPYEQYF

J gene: TRBJ2-4
V gene: TRBV4-1
D gene: NA
clone size: NA
CDR3 DNA: TGCGCCAGCAGCCCAGGCTTGGGGGACCGGGGCGCCAAAAACATTCAGTACTTC
CDR3 protein: CASSPGLGDRGAKNIQYF

J gene: TRBJ2-4
V gene: TRBV11-1
D gene: NA
clone size: NA
CDR3 DNA: TGTGCCAGCAGCTCCACCGCAGGGAAAAACATTCAGTACTTC
CDR3 protein: CASSSTAGKNIQYF

J gene: TRBJ1-1
V gene: TRBV19
D gene: NA
clone size: NA
CDR3 DNA: TGTGCCAGTAGTACAGGGTCCCAGGTTGCTGAAGCTTTCTTT
CDR3 protein: CASSTGSQVAEAFF

J gene: TRBJ1-1
V gene: TRBV9
D gene: NA
clone size: NA
CDR3 DNA: TGTGCCAGCAGCGTAGATGGAGGGAGGCACACTGAAGCTTTCTTT
CDR3 protein: CASSVDGGRHTEAFF